Shown below are 3 T cell receptor beta chains from a single sample sequenced in a study of cytomegalovirus exposure and HLA in healthy donors. Using immunoSEQ multiplex PCR, the repertoire was profiled, and TCRdb retains in-frame clones only, with some absent. The data hold 200,000 to 250,000 clones, with 85% to 95% observed a single time. The source material was PBMCs. Receptors originate from a woman in her late teens or twenties in good health and CMV-seronegative.

The rearrangement joins TRBV30 to TRBJ1-2, with D hard to call. Germline values: CDR1 GTSNPN, CDR2 SVGIG (reference sequence). Deletions cut 0 bases from V and 3 bases from J, with 5 bases between. The CDR3 totals 12 residues. The DNA of the CDR3 is TGTGCCTGGAGTGTAACAGACTATGGCTACACCTTC. Protein sequence: CAWSVTDYGYTF. Based on the CDR3 plus reference TRBV30 and TRBJ1-2, the full variable domain is SQTIHQWPATLVQPVGSPLSLECTVEGTSNPNLYWYRQAAGRGLQLLFYSVGIGQISSEVPQNLSASRPQDRQFILSSKKLLLSDSGFYLCAWSVTDYGYTFGSGTRLTVV.

V gene TRBV19 combines with J gene TRBJ1-2, with no clear D. The germline CDR1 and CDR2 sequences are LNHDA and SQIVND (reference sequence). V was clipped by 5 bases and J by 4 bases, with 14 bases between them. This CDR3 has 14 amino acids. The chain's CDR3 is CASSGGNVLYGYTF. In nucleotides, the CDR3 is TGTGCCAGTAGTGGCGGGAACGTCCTCTATGGCTACACCTTC.

In DNA form, the CDR3 reads TGTGCCAGCAGCCTATCGAGCCCAGATACGCAGTATTTT. It encodes CASSLSSPDTQYF. The J gene is TRBJ2-3, the V gene TRBV27, with D unclear. The CDR3 consists of 13 residues. CDR1 and CDR2 from the germline V gene are MNHEY and SMNVEV (reference sequence). The ends were cut back, 6 bases at V and 4 bases at J, with 11 bases in the middle.